Listed below are T cell receptor beta chains from one sample, sequenced in a study of blood T cell repertoires in COVID-19. Measured with immunoSEQ multiplex PCR; TCRdb has only the in-frame clones, and not every one. Among 140,000 to 150,000 clones, more than 80% were seen once, and the ten largest hold roughly 4.9%. The sequencing input was peripheral blood. These receptors all stem from a human donor in a cohort sampled during active COVID-19. Each CDR3 is given with its conserved first and last residue. D genes are given only for firm matches. Size values are once, few and many counts, or a class for expanded clones, and some rows have none.

CDR3 length: 14
J gene: TRBJ2-2
V gene: TRBV13
clone size: -
D gene: -
CDR3 protein: CASSLRGGTGELFF
CDR3 DNA: TGTGCCAGCAGCTTAAGGGGGGGCACCGGGGAGCTGTTTTTT

CDR3 length: 16
J gene: TRBJ2-3
V gene: TRBV30
clone size: -
D gene: -
CDR3 protein: CAWSGHSGAPTDTQYF
CDR3 DNA: TGTGCCTGGAGTGGCCATAGCGGAGCCCCCACAGATACGCAGTATTTT

CDR3 length: 15
J gene: TRBJ2-3
V gene: TRBV5-1
clone size: -
D gene: TRBD2
CDR3 protein: CASSGAGDYTDTQYF
CDR3 DNA: TGCGCCAGCAGCGGTGCGGGGGATTACACAGATACGCAGTATTTT

CDR3 length: 14
J gene: TRBJ2-7
V gene: TRBV6-5
clone size: -
D gene: TRBD1
CDR3 protein: CASRRGQGGERQYF
CDR3 DNA: TGTGCCAGCAGGCGTGGACAGGGGGGGGAGCGGCAGTACTTC

CDR3 length: 14
J gene: TRBJ2-1
V gene: TRBV6-5
clone size: -
D gene: -
CDR3 protein: CASADSSSYNEQFF
CDR3 DNA: TGTGCCAGCGCGGACAGTTCTTCCTACAATGAGCAGTTCTTC

CDR3 length: 15
J gene: TRBJ2-5
V gene: TRBV6-1
clone size: -
D gene: TRBD2
CDR3 protein: CASSEMRGAQETQYF
CDR3 DNA: TGTGCCAGCAGTGAAATGCGGGGGGCCCAAGAGACCCAGTACTTC

CDR3 length: 13
J gene: TRBJ2-3
V gene: TRBV19
clone size: -
D gene: -
CDR3 protein: CASSMISTDTQYF
CDR3 DNA: TGTGCCAGTAGTATGATTAGTACAGATACGCAGTATTTT

CDR3 length: 13
J gene: TRBJ1-1
V gene: TRBV19
clone size: few
D gene: -
CDR3 protein: CASSWGSGAEAFF
CDR3 DNA: TGTGCCAGTAGTTGGGGTAGCGGGGCTGAAGCTTTCTTT

CDR3 length: 16
J gene: TRBJ2-1
V gene: TRBV5-4
clone size: -
D gene: TRBD2
CDR3 protein: CASSPAGGRSYNEQFF
CDR3 DNA: TGTGCCAGCAGTCCAGCGGGGGGTAGGTCCTACAATGAGCAGTTCTTC

CDR3 length: 14
J gene: TRBJ1-2
V gene: TRBV10-3
clone size: -
D gene: -
CDR3 protein: CAISESRLGYGYTF
CDR3 DNA: TGTGCCATCAGTGAGTCGAGGTTAGGCTATGGCTACACCTTC

CDR3 length: 14
J gene: TRBJ2-7
V gene: TRBV7-2
clone size: -
D gene: TRBD2
CDR3 protein: CASSLTSGGYEQYF
CDR3 DNA: TGTGCCAGCAGCTTAACTAGCGGGGGCTACGAGCAGTACTTC

CDR3 length: 15
J gene: TRBJ1-3
V gene: TRBV9
clone size: -
D gene: -
CDR3 protein: CASSVVAGDGNTIYF
CDR3 DNA: TGTGCCAGCAGCGTAGTCGCAGGGGACGGAAACACCATATATTTT

CDR3 length: 13
J gene: TRBJ2-2
V gene: TRBV6-6
clone size: -
D gene: -
CDR3 protein: CASSPRGPGELFF
CDR3 DNA: TGTGCCAGCAGCCCTCGTGGGCCCGGGGAGCTGTTTTTT

CDR3 length: 15
J gene: TRBJ2-7
V gene: TRBV5-1
clone size: -
D gene: -
CDR3 protein: CASSLARSERSEQYF
CDR3 DNA: TGCGCCAGCAGCTTGGCCCGGAGTGAGCGGTCCGAGCAGTACTTC

CDR3 length: 15
J gene: TRBJ2-5
V gene: TRBV15
clone size: -
D gene: -
CDR3 protein: CATSRDPGGGETQYF
CDR3 DNA: TGTGCCACCAGCAGAGATCCGGGGGGCGGAGAGACCCAGTACTTC

CDR3 length: 15
J gene: TRBJ1-2
V gene: TRBV5-1
clone size: -
D gene: TRBD1
CDR3 protein: CASSLGQGAIGGYTF
CDR3 DNA: TGCGCCAGCAGCCTAGGGCAGGGGGCGATAGGCGGCTACACCTTC